These 8 T cell receptor beta chains share one sample of origin, sequenced in a study of metastatic and nonmetastatic thyroid tumors. With MiXCR, TCRdb reprocessed the PCR reads. The sample has 75,000 to 100,000 clones, roughly an eighth seen once. Until they underwent thyroid surgery, no patient had received any treatment. Material: blood. The receptor set was obtained from a female donor with papillary thyroid cancer or a benign thyroid nodule (not recorded which). Some clones in this sample may be carry-over from other donors' samples.

This clone has ten or more counts. The chain is built from TRBV5-1 and TRBJ2-2; D may correspond to TRBD1 or TRBD2 (6 bases each). Germline CDR1 is SGHRS and CDR2 is YFSETQ. V gave up 3 bases and J gave up 5 bases, with 14 bases separating them. This CDR3 contains 15 residues. CDR3 DNA: TGCGCCAGCAGCTACCTTGGGGGGCGAACCGGGGAGCTGTTTTTT. Protein sequence: CASSYLGGRTGELFF.

As for this clone: Its ends do not fully match the called genes, so a read error is possible. The chain carries TRBV12-3 or TRBV12-4 and TRBJ2-7; unclear D gene. There are 11 residues in the CDR3. The DNA of the CDR3 is TGTTCCAGCATCCGCTCCTACGAGCAGTACTTC. Its protein product is CSSIRSYEQYF.

This clone appeared many times. One junction end disagrees with the germline gene, perhaps due to a read error. Other nucleotide sequences in the sample specify the same CDR3. The chain carries TRBV5-1 and TRBJ2-1; weak D call: TRBD2 (5 bases). The CDR3 sequence is 15 residues long. Looked up from germline, CDR1 is SGHRS and CDR2 is YFSETQ. The CDR3 protein is CASSLVADSHNEQFF. DNA of the CDR3: TGCGCCAGCAGCTTGGTTGCGGACTCCCACAATGAGCAGTTCTTC. The complete variable domain, with remaining parts taken from reference TRBV5-1 and TRBJ2-1, reads KAGVTQTPRYLIKTRGQQVTLSCSPISGHRSVSWYQQTPGQGLQFLFEYFSETQRNKGNFPGRFSGRQFSNSRSEMNVSTLELGDSALYLCASSLVADSHNEQFFGPGTRLTVL.

Ten or more counts support this clone. The chain is built from TRBV20-1 and TRBJ1-2; D may be TRBD1 (5 bases). Germline-derived CDR1 and CDR2 are DFQATT and SNEGSKA (reference sequence). The CDR3 covers 12 residues. V lost 6 bases, J lost 1 base, and 9 bases lay in between. The CDR3 DNA follows: TGCAGTGCCGGGGGGGGTAACTATGGCTACACCTTC. It translates to CSAGGGNYGYTF.

Concerning this clone: One junction end disagrees with the germline gene, perhaps due to a read error. The gene calls are TRBV9 and TRBJ2-4; 9 bases are a match to TRBD1. The CDR3 totals 14 residues. Germline CDR1 SGDLS, CDR2 YYNGEE. The CDR3 DNA sequence: TGTGCCAGCAGCCCCGGGACAGGGAAAAACATTAAGTACTTC. It yields the protein CASSPGTGKNIKYF.

This clone was seen repeatedly, ten times or more. V gene TRBV28 combines with J gene TRBJ2-2, with 8 bases aligning to TRBD1. J was trimmed by 4 bases and V by 8 bases; bases with no gene match: 9. CDR1 and CDR2 (germline): MDHEN, SYDVKM. The CDR3 loop spans 15 amino acids. The CDR3 is CASGRTGSGTGELFF. The CDR3 bases are TGTGCCAGCGGGCGGACAGGGTCGGGCACCGGGGAGCTGTTTTTT.

This clone has ten or more counts. The chain links TRBV4-2 to TRBJ2-7, with TRBD2 matching over 12 bases. The CDR3 covers 16 residues. V dropped 2 bases and J dropped 3; count of bases not matched to a gene: 5. Germline V gives CDR1 LGHNA, CDR2 YNFKEQ. CDR3: CASSQSSLAGGYEQYF. The CDR3 DNA sequence: TGTGCCAGCAGCCAATCCTCACTAGCGGGAGGCTACGAGCAGTACTTC.

This clone was seen many times. The chain uses TRBV6-1 and TRBJ1-2; D is undetermined. V shed 5 bases and J shed 2 bases, with 15 bases lying between them. Germline loops: CDR1 MNHNS, CDR2 SASEGT. This CDR3 is 15 amino acids long. Written as DNA, the CDR3 is TGTGCCAGCAGTACCGGACTAAAAGAGAACTATGGCTACACCTTC. The encoded protein is CASSTGLKENYGYTF.